The entry that follows covers one TCR beta chain sequence. Sequencing was performed with immunoSEQ multiplex PCR; in TCRdb, only in-frame clones are kept and a portion is missing. The sample holds some 25,000 clones, more than 90% seen once. The data belong to a study of chemoradiotherapy in HPV16-positive cancers. Trimming removed 1 base from V and 5 bases from J; junction bases left unmatched: 2. The germline V gene has CDR1 SNHLY and CDR2 FYNNEI. CDR3 length: 14 amino acids. Samples were taken several times over chemoradiotherapy. This TCR was sampled from a human donor with HPV-associated anogenital cancer. The V call is TRBV2, the J call TRBJ1-5; 7 bases agree with TRBD1. The sample was blood, taken from a patient who underwent chemoradiotherapy. CDR3 residues: CASSEGQGDQPQHF. In DNA form, the CDR3 reads TGTGCCAGCAGTGAAGGGCAGGGGGATCAGCCCCAGCATTTT.